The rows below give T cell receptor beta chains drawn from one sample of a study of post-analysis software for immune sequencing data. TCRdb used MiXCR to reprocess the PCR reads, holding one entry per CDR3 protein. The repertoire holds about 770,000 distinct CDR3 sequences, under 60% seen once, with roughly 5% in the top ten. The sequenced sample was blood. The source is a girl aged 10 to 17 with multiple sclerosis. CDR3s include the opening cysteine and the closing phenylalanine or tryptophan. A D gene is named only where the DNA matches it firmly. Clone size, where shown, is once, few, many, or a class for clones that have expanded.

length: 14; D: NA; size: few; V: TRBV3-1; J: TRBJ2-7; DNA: TGTGCCAGCAGCCTAGCCGCGGGTCGCTACGAGCAGTACTTC; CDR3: CASSLAAGRYEQYF
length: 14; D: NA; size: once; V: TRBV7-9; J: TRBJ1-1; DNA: TGTGCCAGCAGCTTAGCGGACGGGGGCACTGAAGCTTTCTTT; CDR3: CASSLADGGTEAFF
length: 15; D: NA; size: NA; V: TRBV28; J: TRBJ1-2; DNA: TGTGCCAGCAGTCTACTTGCAGGGGAAGTGGGGGGCTACACCTTC; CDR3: CASSLLAGEVGGYTF
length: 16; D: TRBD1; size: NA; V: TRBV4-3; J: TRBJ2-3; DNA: TGCGCCAGCAGCCAAGAAACAGGGGGCCCCACAGATACGCAGTATTTT; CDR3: CASSQETGGPTDTQYF
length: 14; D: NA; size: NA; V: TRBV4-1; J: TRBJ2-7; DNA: TGCGCCAGCAGCCAAGAAGCCGGGGAACGGGAGCAGTACTTC; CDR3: CASSQEAGEREQYF
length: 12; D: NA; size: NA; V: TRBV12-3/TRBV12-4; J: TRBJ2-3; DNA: TGTGCCAGCAGACCCCTCGCAGATGCGCAGTATTTT; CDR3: CASRPLADAQYF
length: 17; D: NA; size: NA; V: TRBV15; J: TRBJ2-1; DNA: TGTGCCACCAGCAGCAGTGTCTTGGGGGGCTCCTACAATGAGCAGTTCTTC; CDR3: CATSSSVLGGSYNEQFF
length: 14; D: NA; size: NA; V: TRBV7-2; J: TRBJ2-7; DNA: TGTGCCAGCAGCTTAGACGCGATCTTCTACGAGCAGTACTTC; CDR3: CASSLDAIFYEQYF
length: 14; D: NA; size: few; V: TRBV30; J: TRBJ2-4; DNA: TGTGCCTGGAGTGTAGGTAACCCTCTAAACATTCAGTACTTC; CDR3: CAWSVGNPLNIQYF
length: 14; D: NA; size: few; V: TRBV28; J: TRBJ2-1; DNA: TGTGCCAGCGGACTACGGCGGGCTTTGGATGAGCAGTTCTTC; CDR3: CASGLRRALDEQFF
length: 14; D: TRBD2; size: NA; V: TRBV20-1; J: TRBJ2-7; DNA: TGCAGTGCTAGAGGACTAGCGGGACCCTACGAGCAGTACTTC; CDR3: CSARGLAGPYEQYF
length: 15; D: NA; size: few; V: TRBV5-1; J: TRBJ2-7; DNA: TGCGCCAGCAGCGGATTAGGGGGTCCTTCCTACGAGCAGTACTTC; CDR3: CASSGLGGPSYEQYF
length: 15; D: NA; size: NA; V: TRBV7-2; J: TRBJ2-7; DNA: TGTGCCAGCAGCTTAGGAGGGGATTCCCCCTACGAGCAGTACTTC; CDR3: CASSLGGDSPYEQYF
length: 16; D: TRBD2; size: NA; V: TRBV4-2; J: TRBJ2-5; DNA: TGTGCCAGCAGCCAAGATGGACTAGCGACCGAAGAGACCCAGTACTTC; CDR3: CASSQDGLATEETQYF
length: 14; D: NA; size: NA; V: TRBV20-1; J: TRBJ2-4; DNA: TGCAGTGCTAGAGAGGGGCCAGGGGTATATCCGCAGTACTTC; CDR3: CSAREGPGVYPQYF